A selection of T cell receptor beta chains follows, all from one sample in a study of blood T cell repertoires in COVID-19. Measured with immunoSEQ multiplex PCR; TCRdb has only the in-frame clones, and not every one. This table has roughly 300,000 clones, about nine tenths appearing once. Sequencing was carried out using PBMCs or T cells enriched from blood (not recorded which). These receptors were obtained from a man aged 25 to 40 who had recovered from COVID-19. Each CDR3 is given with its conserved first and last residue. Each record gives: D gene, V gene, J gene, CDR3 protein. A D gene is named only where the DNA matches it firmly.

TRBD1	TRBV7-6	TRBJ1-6	CASSLGGQGANSPLHF
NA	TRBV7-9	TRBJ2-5	CASSFFGGSGETQYF
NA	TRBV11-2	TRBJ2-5	CASSLRLAQETQYF
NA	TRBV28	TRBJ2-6	CATLTGGGGANVLTF
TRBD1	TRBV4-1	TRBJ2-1	CASSQDFRDRQRDEQFF
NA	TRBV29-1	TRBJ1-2	CSVEDNRYPGYTF
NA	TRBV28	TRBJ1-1	CASSTGGAMNTEAFF
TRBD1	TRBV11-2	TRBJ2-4	CASSLTGGADIQYF
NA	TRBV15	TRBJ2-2	CATSGDSYTGELFF
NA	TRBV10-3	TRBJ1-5	CAISDRRGQPQHF
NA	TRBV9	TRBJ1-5	CASSIGGGNQPQHF
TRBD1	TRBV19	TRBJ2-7	CASRITGGETEQYF
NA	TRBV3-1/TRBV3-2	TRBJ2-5	CASSHPLRDQETQYF
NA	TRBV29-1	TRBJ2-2	CSAADSYTGELFF
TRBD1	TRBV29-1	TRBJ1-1	CSVGQGARTEAFF
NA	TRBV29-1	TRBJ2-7	CSVVRQAGYEQYF